This T cell receptor beta chain was sequenced for a study of blood T cells in healthy people across ages. A J-beta primer mix and a sample-barcoded 5' primer were used in a second PCR of about 6 to 12 cycles. In TCRdb, the 5' RACE reads were re-called with MiXCR into one record per CDR3 protein. The table lists roughly 1,300,000 distinct CDR3 sequences, approximately 59% of them singletons, with 6.5% to 8.5% in the top ten. This CDR3 contains 15 residues. With 4 bases removed from V and 2 bases from J, the gap between germline ends came to 13 bases. CDR1 is SGHTA, CDR2 FQGNSA, per germline. The receptor comes from a man aged 18 to 30 in good health. The specimen sequenced was blood. The V call is TRBV7-2, the J call TRBJ2-3, with D perhaps being TRBD1 or TRBD2 (6 bases each). The CDR3 DNA follows: TGTGCCAGCAGCTCCCAGTGGGGGGCCACAGATACGCAGTATTTT. This codes for CASSSQWGATDTQYF.